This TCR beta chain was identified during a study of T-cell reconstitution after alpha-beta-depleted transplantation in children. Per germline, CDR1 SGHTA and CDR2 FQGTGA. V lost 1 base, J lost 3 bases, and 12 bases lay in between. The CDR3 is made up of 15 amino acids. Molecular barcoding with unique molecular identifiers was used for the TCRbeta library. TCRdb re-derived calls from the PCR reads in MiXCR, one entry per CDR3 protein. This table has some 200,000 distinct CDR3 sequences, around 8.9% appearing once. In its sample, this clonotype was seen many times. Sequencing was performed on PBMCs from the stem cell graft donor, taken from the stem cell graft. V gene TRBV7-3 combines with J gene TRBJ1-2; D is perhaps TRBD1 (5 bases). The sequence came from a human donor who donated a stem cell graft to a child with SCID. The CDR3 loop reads CASSLRGGTDYGYTF. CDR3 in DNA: TGTGCCAGCAGCTTAAGGGGCGGGACGGACTATGGCTACACCTTC.